Shown below are 30 T cell receptor beta chains from a single sample sequenced in a study of T cell changes during pregnancy in multiple sclerosis. Repertoires were generated with immunoSEQ multiplex PCR, while TCRdb's copy carries only in-frame clones and drops some. The sample yields over 30,000 clones, approximately 94% seen once. The material sequenced was CD4+ T cells from peripheral blood mononuclear cells, taken after pregnancy. All receptors come from a female donor with multiple sclerosis, enrolled in a pregnancy study.

The chain has TRBV7-9 and TRBJ2-7, with 9 bases that match TRBD1. The CDR3 contains 14 residues. Germline V gene data show CDR1 as SEHNR and CDR2 as FQNEAQ (reference sequence). Trimming at V came to 5 bases and at J to 2 bases, leaving 4 bases not matched to a gene. The CDR3 region has the DNA TGTGCCAGCAGCCCGGACAGGGGAACCTACGAGCAGTACTTC. Residues: CASSPDRGTYEQYF.

The CDR3: CAWSVRGTGGQPQHF. In DNA form, the CDR3 reads TGTGCCTGGAGTGTACGAGGGACAGGGGGTCAGCCCCAGCATTTT. The chain carries TRBV30 and TRBJ1-5; the match to TRBD1 covers 11 bases. V shed 0 bases, J shed 6 bases, and the junction held 4 bases outside the gene matches. The CDR3 extends over 15 amino acids. From germline, CDR1 is GTSNPN and CDR2 SVGIG (reference sequence). Filled out from reference TRBV30 and TRBJ1-5, the complete variable domain reads SQTIHQWPATLVQPVGSPLSLECTVEGTSNPNLYWYRQAAGRGLQLLFYSVGIGQISSEVPQNLSASRPQDRQFILSSKKLLLSDSGFYLCAWSVRGTGGQPQHFGDGTRLSIL.

The chain is built from TRBV6-1 and TRBJ1-2, with TRBD1 matching 9 bases. V dropped 4 bases and J dropped 2; count of bases not matched to a gene: 5. The germline CDR1 and CDR2 sequences are MNHNS and SASEGT. The CDR3 covers 15 residues. Written as DNA, the CDR3 is TGTGCCAGCAGTGTGACCGGGACAGGGAACTATGGCTACACCTTC. Amino acids: CASSVTGTGNYGYTF.

The chain couples TRBV27 to TRBJ2-3; D is unclear. Between the trimmed V and J ends, which lost 5 bases and 3 bases, there was a span of 12 bases. The CDR3 extends over 14 amino acids. Germline V lookup: CDR1 MNHEY, CDR2 SMNVEV (reference sequence). Written as DNA, the CDR3 is TGTGCCAGCAGTCCGCCCCTACGGACAGATACGCAGTATTTT. It translates to CASSPPLRTDTQYF.

This clone was observed a single time. The V and J genes are TRBV6-5 and TRBJ1-1, with 9 bases lining up with TRBD1. The CDR3 is 15 residues long. V trimming: 10 bases; J trimming: 7 bases; junction bases outside the gene matches: 16. Germline-derived CDR1 and CDR2 are MNHEY and SVGAGI. DNA for the CDR3: TGTGCCACCTACCCGTCAGGGACAGGGACCATTGAAGCTTTCTTT. Translated, it gives CATYPSGTGTIEAFF.

This rearrangement joins TRBV7-8 to TRBJ2-1, with unresolved D. There are 14 residues in the CDR3. Per the germline V gene, CDR1 is SGHVS and CDR2 is FQNEAQ. V was pared by 6 bases and J by 2 bases, with 11 bases between. CDR3 sequence reads: CASRSLHPYNEQFF. CDR3 DNA sequence: TGTGCCAGCAGATCTTTACATCCCTACAATGAGCAGTTCTTC.

This chain uses TRBV7-9 with TRBJ2-3; D is unclear. The CDR3 contains 12 residues. V was clipped by 5 bases and J by 0 bases, with 3 bases between them. The germline V gene encodes CDR1 SEHNR and CDR2 FQNEAQ (reference sequence). CDR3 sequence reads: CASSLSTDTQYF. The DNA for the CDR3 is TGTGCCAGCAGCCTTAGCACAGATACGCAGTATTTT.

The chain combines TRBV14 with TRBJ1-2; 8 bases align to TRBD1. This CDR3 comprises 17 residues. The V and J ends lost 1 base and 0 bases, in that order; junction bases with no gene match: 7. The germline V gene has CDR1 SGHDN and CDR2 FVKESK. DNA for the CDR3: TGTGCCAGCAGCCAAGGGCAGGGGGCCTGGGCTAACTATGGCTACACCTTC. This sequence encodes CASSQGQGAWANYGYTF.

The chain employs TRBV21-1 and TRBJ1-1; the table gives TRBD1 as D, unverified against the DNA. TRBV21-1 is recorded as a pseudogene. This CDR3 spans 16 amino acids. DNA for the CDR3: TGTGCCAGCAGCACGGGCCGGGACAGGGAAATCGGTGAAGCTTTCTTT. As protein: CASSTGRDREIGEAFF.

This chain links TRBV10-3 with TRBJ2-7; 12 bases agree with TRBD1. The CDR3 is 14 residues long. Germline CDR1 reads ENHRY; CDR2 reads SYGVKD. V lost 5 bases and J lost 6; bases outside the gene matches: 5. The CDR3 here is CAISPGQGAGEQYF. CDR3 DNA sequence: TGTGCCATCAGTCCGGGACAGGGGGCCGGCGAGCAGTACTTC.

The chain uses TRBV27 and TRBJ1-1; TRBD1 might be the D (5 bases). The V gene lost 0 bases and the J gene lost 7 bases, with 12 bases spanning the gap. The CDR3 loop spans 14 amino acids. The germline V gene has CDR1 MNHEY and CDR2 SMNVEV (reference sequence). This CDR3 reads CASSLSWTSYEAFF. The CDR3 bases are TGTGCCAGCAGTTTATCTTGGACATCCTATGAAGCTTTCTTT.

This clone was picked up one time. CDR3 protein: CASRSEAVQPQHF. The CDR3 coding sequence is TGTGCCAGCAGATCCGAGGCGGTGCAGCCCCAGCATTTT. The chain is built from TRBV6-6 and TRBJ1-5; no clear D. CDR3 length equals 13 residues. The germline gives CDR1 MNHNY, CDR2 SVGAGI (reference sequence). V was cut by 6 bases and J by 7 bases, with 13 bases left in between.

J is TRBJ2-7 and V is TRBV7-9; 9 bases align to TRBD1. V dropped 5 bases and J dropped 7; count of bases not matched to a gene: 15. CDR3 length: 16 residues. Germline V CDR1 and CDR2: SEHNR, FQNEAQ (reference sequence). CDR3 residues: CASSRRSDRGVREQYF. CDR3 coding DNA: TGTGCCAGCAGCCGGAGGAGTGACAGGGGGGTTCGAGAGCAGTACTTC.

The chain has TRBV2 and TRBJ1-1; D is possibly TRBD1 (6 bases). V dropped 1 base and J dropped 0 bases, with 9 bases sitting between them. Germline-derived CDR1 and CDR2 are SNHLY and FYNNEI. The CDR3 is 15 residues long. CDR3 nucleotides: TGTGCCAGCAGTGAAGGGGGGCAGATGAACACTGAAGCTTTCTTT. Protein product: CASSEGGQMNTEAFF.

This chain links TRBV14 with TRBJ2-3, with unresolved D. Trimming shortened V by 0 bases and J by 0 bases, and 13 bases separated the two germline ends. The germline V gene encodes CDR1 SGHDN and CDR2 FVKESK. CDR3 size: 17 residues. The CDR3 loop reads CASSQELSDASTDTQYF. CDR3 DNA: TGTGCCAGCAGCCAAGAATTGAGCGATGCGAGCACAGATACGCAGTATTTT.

V and J are TRBV7-8 and TRBJ1-5; D not resolved. CDR3 length: 14 residues. Per germline, CDR1 SGHVS and CDR2 FQNEAQ. Trimming took 2 bases from V and 3 from J, leaving 8 bases between them. CDR3 amino acids: CASSLRLANQPQHF. In DNA, the CDR3 is TGTGCCAGCAGCTTACGTTTAGCCAATCAGCCCCAGCATTTT. Filled out from reference TRBV7-8 and TRBJ1-5, the complete variable domain reads GAGVSQSPRYKVAKRGQDVALRCDPISGHVSLFWYQQALGQGPEFLTYFQNEAQLDKSGLPSDRFFAERPEGSVSTLKIQRTQQEDSAVYLCASSLRLANQPQHFGDGTRLSIL.

The chain recombines TRBV6-1 with TRBJ1-3, with TRBD1 as a possible D gene (6 bases). The CDR3 contains 14 residues. V lost 6 bases, J lost 0 bases, and 9 bases lay in between. CDR1 and CDR2 (germline): MNHNS, SASEGT. Here the CDR3 reads CASRQGNSGNTIYF. The CDR3, as DNA: TGTGCCAGCAGACAGGGAAACTCTGGAAACACCATATATTTT.

V is TRBV5-4 and J is TRBJ2-3; TRBD2 matches at 8 bases. V was clipped by 0 bases and J by 5 bases; unmatched bases: 5. The germline V gene encodes CDR1 SGHNT and CDR2 YYREEE (reference sequence). CDR3 length equals 15 residues. CDR3 region: CASSLGGGFGDTQYF. The CDR3 DNA reads TGTGCCAGCAGCTTGGGCGGGGGGTTTGGAGATACGCAGTATTTT.

The chain carries TRBV19 and TRBJ2-7; 8 nucleotides line up with TRBD1. Germline V gene data show CDR1 as LNHDA and CDR2 as SQIVND (reference sequence). With 2 bases clipped from V and 1 base from J, the junction kept 4 bases outside the gene matches. This CDR3 comprises 15 residues. The CDR3 region is CASSISGGRSYEQYF. The DNA for the CDR3 is TGTGCCAGTAGTATATCAGGGGGCAGGTCCTACGAGCAGTACTTC.

The rearrangement uses TRBV7-9 and TRBJ1-4; the match to TRBD1 covers 8 bases. Germline V gene data show CDR1 as SEHNR and CDR2 as FQNEAQ (reference sequence). The J segment lost 4 bases and the V segment lost 3 bases, leaving 13 bases of the junction unmatched. This CDR3 has 18 residues. The CDR3 nucleotides read TGTGCCAGCAGCTTGACCATTCCGACAGGGGCTTTTAATGAAAAACTGTTTTTT. It is translated as CASSLTIPTGAFNEKLFF.

V is TRBV2 and J is TRBJ2-5; D call uncertain. Germline CDR1 is SNHLY and CDR2 is FYNNEI. The CDR3 sequence is 11 residues long. Trimming cost V 5 bases and J 5 bases, with 6 bases left between them. The CDR3 coding sequence is TGTGCCAGCAGTCGTGCGGAGACCCAGTACTTC. It codes for CASSRAETQYF.

This clone was counted a few times. This chain joins TRBV5-5 and TRBJ1-1; TRBD1 matches 7 bases. Germline V lookup: CDR1 SGHKS, CDR2 YYEKEE (reference sequence). CDR3 length: 13 amino acids. V was clipped by 1 base and J by 6 bases; unmatched bases: 3. CDR3 sequence reads: CASSLTGDPEAFF. The CDR3, as DNA: TGTGCCAGCAGCTTGACAGGGGATCCTGAAGCTTTCTTT.

The genes are TRBV2 and TRBJ2-2; 9 bases align to TRBD1. V was pared by 6 bases and J by 5 bases, with 7 bases of the junction left unmatched. Per germline, CDR1 SNHLY and CDR2 FYNNEI. This CDR3 contains 15 residues. The CDR3 nucleotides are TGTGCCAGCAGCGCGGGACAGGGTAATACCGGGGAGCTGTTTTTT. Translating gives CASSAGQGNTGELFF.

This clone was seen just once. The chain recombines TRBV5-4 with TRBJ2-6; a weak D match, TRBD1 (5 bases). This CDR3 contains 16 residues. The germline V gene encodes CDR1 SGHNT and CDR2 YYREEE (reference sequence). The V end lost 6 bases, the J end lost 0 bases, and 13 bases lay between the germline ends. DNA for the CDR3: TGTGCCAGCACCCCGACAGCCACCTCTGGGGCCAACGTCCTGACTTTC. Its translation: CASTPTATSGANVLTF.

The gene calls are TRBV5-1 and TRBJ2-7; 10 positions match TRBD1. Germline V gene sequence: CDR1 SGHRS, CDR2 YFSETQ. CDR3 length: 17 residues. Trimming cost V 4 bases and J 5 bases; bases outside gene matches: 15. CDR3 sequence: CASSRMLPGQGTNEQYF. The CDR3 region has the DNA TGCGCCAGCAGCCGGATGCTTCCGGGACAGGGGACCAACGAGCAGTACTTC.

The J gene is TRBJ1-6, the V gene TRBV19, with 8 nucleotides matching TRBD1. V lost 8 bases, J lost 7 bases, and 10 bases stayed unmatched. Germline-derived CDR1 and CDR2 are LNHDA and SQIVND (reference sequence). The CDR3 has 15 amino acids. The CDR3 here is CASEPRTGLNSPLHF. CDR3 nucleotide sequence: TGTGCCAGTGAGCCTCGGACAGGGTTAAATTCACCCCTCCACTTT.

The chain has TRBV5-1 and TRBJ1-4, with a tentative D call TRBD1 (6 bases). The CDR3 totals 14 residues. V was cut by 5 bases and J by 10 bases, with 18 bases left in between. Germline V lookup: CDR1 SGHRS, CDR2 YFSETQ. The CDR3 nucleotides read TGCGCCAGCAGTACGGACAGATCCTACGGAAAACTGTTTTTT. Protein: CASSTDRSYGKLFF.

CDR3 residues: CASSQAVRGGVRDEQFF. The CDR3 coding sequence is TGTGCCAGCAGCCAAGCAGTTCGCGGGGGAGTGCGGGATGAGCAGTTCTTC. V gene TRBV14 combines with J gene TRBJ2-1; 7 bases agree with TRBD2. Germline values: CDR1 SGHDN, CDR2 FVKESK. J was trimmed by 8 bases and V by 1 base; bases with no gene match: 14. The CDR3 runs to 17 residues.

This clone was counted a single time. The rearrangement uses TRBV4-1 and TRBJ2-3; TRBD2 agrees at 11 bases. CDR1 is MGHRA, CDR2 YSYEKL, per germline. V was clipped by 4 bases and J by 5 bases; unmatched bases: 11. The CDR3 covers 17 residues. The CDR3 DNA sequence: TGCGCCAGCAGCCTTCTTAGGCTAGCGGGGGGTAAAGATACGCAGTATTTT. Its protein is CASSLLRLAGGKDTQYF.

The V call is TRBV5-1, the J call TRBJ1-1; the match to TRBD1 covers 11 bases. Unmatched junction bases numbered 6, after V lost 3 bases and J lost 2 bases. The CDR3 totals 16 residues. CDR1 is SGHRS, CDR2 YFSETQ, per germline. The CDR3 nucleotides are TGCGCCAGCAGCTCCGGGACAGGGGGAACAAACACTGAAGCTTTCTTT. It specifies CASSSGTGGTNTEAFF.